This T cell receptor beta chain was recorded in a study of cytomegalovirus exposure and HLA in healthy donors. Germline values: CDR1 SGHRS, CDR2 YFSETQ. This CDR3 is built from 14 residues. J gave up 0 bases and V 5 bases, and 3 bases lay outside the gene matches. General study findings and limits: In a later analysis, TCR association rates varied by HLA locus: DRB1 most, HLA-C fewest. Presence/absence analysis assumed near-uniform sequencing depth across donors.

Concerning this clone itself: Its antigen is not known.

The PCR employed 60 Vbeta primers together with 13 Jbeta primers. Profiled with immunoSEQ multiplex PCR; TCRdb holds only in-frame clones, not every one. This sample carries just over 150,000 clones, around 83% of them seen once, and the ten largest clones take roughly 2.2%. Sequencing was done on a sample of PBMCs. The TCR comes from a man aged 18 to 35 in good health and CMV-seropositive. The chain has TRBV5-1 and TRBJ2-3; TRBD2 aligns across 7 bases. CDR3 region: CASSTGGSTDTQYF. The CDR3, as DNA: TGCGCCAGCAGTACGGGGGGTAGCACAGATACGCAGTATTTT.